This entry describes one T cell receptor (beta chain). Its antigen remains unknown. Preparation of the TCRbeta library involved a method that used unique molecular identifiers. TCRdb analysed the PCR reads with MiXCR anew, one entry per CDR3 protein. The data hold 350,000 to 500,000 distinct CDR3 sequences, with approximately 42% observed a single time. The CDR3 runs 14 residues. Germline CDR1 is DFQATT and CDR2 is SNEGSKA (reference sequence). The V and J ends lost 1 base and 3 bases, in that order; junction bases with no gene match: 4. The data derive from a study of T-cell reconstitution after alpha-beta-depleted transplantation in children. Study-level points and caveats: Some patients' high day-60 TCRbeta diversity was traced to surviving recipient T cells and thymic progenitors. T-cell counts and diversity were attributed mostly to newly produced T cells one year after transplant. At around two months after transplant, the alpha-beta T cells were reportedly derived from several hundred expanded clones that came from non-depleted graft cells.

The source of this sequence is a girl aged 2-9 years with aplastic anemia, due to receive a stem cell transplant. The J gene is TRBJ1-2, the V gene TRBV20-1; 8 bases match TRBD1. Specimen: PBMCs, collected before TCRalphabeta/CD19-depleted stem cell transplant. This CDR3 reads CSARATGVDYGYTF. CDR3 coding DNA: TGCAGTGCTAGAGCGACAGGGGTGGACTATGGCTACACCTTC.